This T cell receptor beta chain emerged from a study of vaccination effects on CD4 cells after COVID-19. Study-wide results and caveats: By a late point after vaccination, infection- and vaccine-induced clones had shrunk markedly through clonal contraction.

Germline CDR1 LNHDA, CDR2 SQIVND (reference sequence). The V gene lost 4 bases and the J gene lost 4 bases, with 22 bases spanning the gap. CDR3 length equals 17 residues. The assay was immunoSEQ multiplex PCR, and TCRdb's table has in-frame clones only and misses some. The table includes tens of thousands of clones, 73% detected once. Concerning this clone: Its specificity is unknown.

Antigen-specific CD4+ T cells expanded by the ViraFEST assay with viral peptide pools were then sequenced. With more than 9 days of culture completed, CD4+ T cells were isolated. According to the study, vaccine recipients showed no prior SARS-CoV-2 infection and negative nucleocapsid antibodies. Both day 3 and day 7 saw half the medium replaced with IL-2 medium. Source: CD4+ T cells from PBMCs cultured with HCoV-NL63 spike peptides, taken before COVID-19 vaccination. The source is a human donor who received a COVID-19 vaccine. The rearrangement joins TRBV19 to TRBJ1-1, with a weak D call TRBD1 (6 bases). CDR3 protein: CASSSRPRQAEGTEAFF. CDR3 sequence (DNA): TGTGCCAGTAGTAGCCGGCCTCGACAGGCCGAGGGCACTGAAGCTTTCTTT.